The 32 T cell receptor beta chains given below trace back to one sample, sequenced in a study of neurological immune-mediated disorders. TCRdb analysed the 5' RACE reads with MiXCR anew, one entry per CDR3 protein. The sample has 120,000 or so distinct CDR3 sequences; roughly 3.2% are singletons. Material: PBMCs. The receptors originated from a woman in her twenties or thirties with multiple sclerosis.

In its sample, this clonotype was seen many times. The CDR3 DNA reads as TGCAGTGCTAGAGATAACCTAGCGGGGGGGTTTATGAGGAAAGATACGCAGTATTTT. Its translation is CSARDNLAGGFMRKDTQYF. V is TRBV20-1 and J is TRBJ2-3, with 12 bases aligning to TRBD2. Germline CDR1 and CDR2: DFQATT and SNEGSKA (reference sequence). The junction had 15 bases not matched to a gene; V was cut back by 0 bases and J by 5 bases. This CDR3 spans 19 amino acids.

In its sample, this clonotype was seen many times. CDR3 DNA: TGCAGTGCTAGAACTCAGGACGCCCGGAATCAGCCCCAGCATTTT. The encoded protein is CSARTQDARNQPQHF. J is TRBJ1-5 and V is TRBV20-1; no clear D gene. Germline V gives CDR1 DFQATT, CDR2 SNEGSKA (reference sequence). Trimming left V 2 bases short and J 4 bases short, with 15 bases between. The CDR3 runs 15 residues.

This clonotype was observed at least ten times. The chain joins TRBV20-1 to TRBJ1-4; D is perhaps TRBD1 (5 bases). V lost 5 bases, J lost 5 bases, and 12 bases lay in between. The germline V gene has CDR1 DFQATT and CDR2 SNEGSKA (reference sequence). The CDR3 has 13 residues. The CDR3 reads CSAETRQNEKLFF. In nucleotides, the CDR3 is TGCAGTGCTGAAACCCGACAGAATGAAAAACTGTTTTTT.

This clonotype was seen many times. The chain has TRBV11-2 and TRBJ1-1; unclear D gene. Germline V CDR1 and CDR2: SGHAT, FQNNGV. The CDR3 sequence is 15 residues long. V lost 5 bases, J lost 9 bases, and 22 bases lay in between. CDR3 amino acids: CASSHDSRSTLKAFF. As DNA, the CDR3 is TGTGCCAGCAGCCATGATTCCAGGTCCACCCTTAAAGCTTTCTTT.

This clonotype appeared many times. The genes are TRBV20-1 and TRBJ2-2; TRBD2 matches at 13 bases. In germline, CDR1 is DFQATT, CDR2 SNEGSKA (reference sequence). This CDR3 is 14 amino acids long. After removal of 6 bases from V and 6 bases from J, the junction contained 4 bases not matched to a gene. The CDR3 coding sequence is TGCAGTGCCAGCGGACTAGCGGGAGCCGGGGAGCTGTTTTTT. It encodes CSASGLAGAGELFF.

This clonotype was seen repeatedly, ten times or more. This rearrangement joins TRBV3-1 to TRBJ1-2; D gene uncertain. Trimming removed 4 bases from V and 8 bases from J, with 23 bases in between. The CDR3 has 16 amino acids. Germline-derived CDR1 and CDR2 are LGHDT and YNNKEL (reference sequence). CDR3 amino acids: CASSPSWQEFSKGYTF. In DNA, the CDR3 is TGTGCCAGCAGCCCTTCTTGGCAGGAATTCTCGAAAGGCTACACCTTC.

This clonotype was detected ten times or more. The gene calls are TRBV21-1 and TRBJ1-4. TRBV21-1 constitutes a pseudogene. The CDR3 consists of 14 residues. The CDR3 loop reads CASSLGRKNEKLFF. CDR3 bases: TGTGCCAGCAGCTTAGGCAGAAAAAATGAAAAACTGTTTTTT.

This clonotype occurred a few times. This chain links TRBV5-1 with TRBJ2-1, with TRBD2 matching over 10 bases. V shed 4 bases and J 4 bases; nucleotides not matched to a gene: 5. Germline loops: CDR1 SGHRS, CDR2 YFSETQ. The CDR3 sequence is 15 residues long. The CDR3 sequence is CASSTGLARYNEQFF. CDR3 in DNA: TGCGCCAGCAGCACGGGACTAGCGAGATACAATGAGCAGTTCTTC.

This clonotype has at least ten counts. The genes are TRBV7-6 and TRBJ1-1; a weak D match, TRBD1 (6 bases). CDR1 is SGHVS, CDR2 FNYEAQ, per germline. CDR3 size: 14 residues. Trimming shortened V by 5 bases and J by 6 bases, and 16 bases separated the two germline ends. The CDR3 bases are TGTGCCAGCAGCGCCCCACAGGGTCACCCTGAAGCTTTCTTT. This sequence encodes CASSAPQGHPEAFF.

This clonotype was seen many times. The rearrangement uses TRBV20-1 and TRBJ2-3, with unresolved D. The CDR3 is 10 amino acids. V was cut by 7 bases and J by 1 base, with 3 bases left in between. Germline loops: CDR1 DFQATT, CDR2 SNEGSKA (reference sequence). DNA for the CDR3: TGCAGTGGAGGCACAGATACGCAGTATTTT. Protein: CSGGTDTQYF.

This clonotype appeared many times. V and J are TRBV20-1 and TRBJ2-5; perhaps TRBD1 as D (6 bases). The CDR3 length is 13 residues. CDR1 and CDR2 from the germline V gene are DFQATT and SNEGSKA (reference sequence). V was clipped by 6 bases and J by 5 bases, with 16 bases between them. CDR3 protein: CSATLGGIETQYF. The CDR3 region has the DNA TGCAGTGCCACCCTAGGGGGAATCGAGACCCAGTACTTC.

This clonotype was seen ten or more times. The chain is built from TRBV7-2 and TRBJ2-3; D perhaps matches TRBD2 (6 bases). The CDR3 loop spans 15 amino acids. Trimming pared 6 bases from V and 4 bases from J, leaving 17 bases between. Germline V CDR1 and CDR2: SGHTA, FQGNSA. DNA of the CDR3: TGTGCCAGCAGGCCAGCGGGTTCTCGCTCAGATACGCAGTATTTT. Its translation: CASRPAGSRSDTQYF.

At least ten counts were recorded for this clonotype. The V gene is TRBV14, the J gene TRBJ2-3; 8 positions match TRBD2. CDR3 length: 14 residues. V trimming: 1 base; J trimming: 4 bases; junction bases outside the gene matches: 1. Germline CDR1 SGHDN, CDR2 FVKESK. As DNA, the CDR3 is TGTGCCAGCAGCCAAGCGGGGGGGTCAGATACGCAGTATTTT. As protein: CASSQAGGSDTQYF.

Ten or more counts support this clonotype. The chain joins TRBV2 to TRBJ2-3; D is perhaps TRBD1 or TRBD2 (5 bases each). Trimming took off 6 bases at V and 3 bases at J, with 13 bases between the two ends. CDR3 length equals 14 residues. Germline V lookup: CDR1 SNHLY, CDR2 FYNNEI. The CDR3 here is CASSRDRATDTQYF. The CDR3 bases are TGTGCCAGCAGCCGGGACCGAGCGACAGATACGCAGTATTTT.

This clonotype was counted many times. At one of its ends the junction is not consistent with the germline gene, which may arise from a read error. The chain employs TRBV5-1 and TRBJ1-5; 7 nucleotides line up with TRBD1. From germline, CDR1 is SGHRS and CDR2 YFSETQ. CDR3 length: 14 residues. CDR3 DNA: TGCGCCAGCAGCTTGGGGGACAGCAGTCAGCCCCAGCATTTT. Amino acids: CASSLGDSSQPQHF.

There are many counts of this clonotype. The chain uses TRBV7-9 and TRBJ1-1; TRBD1 might be the D (5 bases). Trimming shortened V by 1 base and J by 0 bases, and 9 bases separated the two germline ends. The germline CDR1 and CDR2 sequences are SEHNR and FQNEAQ (reference sequence). The CDR3 length is 15 residues. The CDR3 spells CASSLVAGMNTEAFF. The CDR3 nucleotides read TGTGCCAGCAGCTTAGTGGCAGGGATGAACACTGAAGCTTTCTTT.

In its sample, this clonotype was seen many times. The gene calls are TRBV20-1 and TRBJ1-2; 8 positions agree with TRBD1. The junction had 14 bases not matched to a gene; V was cut back by 6 bases and J by 5 bases. The V gene's germline CDR1 is DFQATT and CDR2 SNEGSKA (reference sequence). The CDR3 covers 15 residues. The CDR3 nucleotides are TGCAGTGCCGCGCCCCTCGGGACAGGCTCTTATGGCTACACCTTC. It yields the protein CSAAPLGTGSYGYTF.

This clonotype was found many times. The chain employs TRBV7-2 and TRBJ1-1; TRBD1 is a possible D gene (6 bases). There are 13 residues in the CDR3. Trimming took off 3 bases at V and 4 bases at J, with 9 bases between the two ends. Per germline, CDR1 SGHTA and CDR2 FQGNSA. The CDR3 DNA sequence: TGTGCCAGCAGCTTTATCAGGGGCACTGAAGCTTTCTTT. This sequence encodes CASSFIRGTEAFF.

This clonotype was counted many times. The gene calls are TRBV7-2 and TRBJ2-5, with 8 bases identical to TRBD2. Germline V gene lookup returns CDR1 SGHTA and CDR2 FQGNSA. J gave up 10 bases and V 5 bases, and 18 bases lay outside the gene matches. The CDR3 runs to 16 residues. In nucleotides, the CDR3 is TGTGCCAGCAGCCCAGCCTTCGGGGGGGTCGGGGTGGGCCAGTACTTC. It specifies CASSPAFGGVGVGQYF.

This clonotype was counted many times. The rearrangement links TRBV10-3 to TRBJ2-1; D gene unclear. Germline CDR1 reads ENHRY; CDR2 reads SYGVKD. V was cut by 3 bases and J by 8 bases, with 14 bases left in between. The CDR3 contains 14 residues. The CDR3 is CAISDLQSVDEQFF. The CDR3, as DNA: TGTGCCATCAGTGACCTCCAGTCGGTCGATGAGCAGTTCTTC.

At least ten counts were recorded for this clonotype. The V and J genes are TRBV24-1 and TRBJ2-1; TRBD1 might be the D (5 bases). V was clipped by 9 bases and J by 6 bases, with 11 bases between them. The CDR3 runs 12 residues. Germline V gene data show CDR1 as KGHDR and CDR2 as SFDVKD. CDR3 sequence: CATADSSNEQFF. CDR3 in DNA: TGTGCCACCGCTGACAGTTCCAATGAGCAGTTCTTC.

This clonotype showed up many times. The chain couples TRBV20-1 to TRBJ2-4; D may be TRBD2 (5 bases). CDR1 is DFQATT, CDR2 SNEGSKA, per germline (reference sequence). CDR3 length equals 16 residues. V lost 1 base, J lost 5 bases, and 18 bases lay in between. CDR3 residues: CSARVAGRSVQNIQYF. In nucleotides, the CDR3 is TGCAGTGCTAGAGTGGCGGGCAGATCAGTCCAAAACATTCAGTACTTC.

This clonotype was recorded many times. The chain links TRBV4-3 to TRBJ2-1; D unclear. V was shortened by 1 base and J by 6 bases, with 7 bases between the two germline ends. CDR1 is LGHNA and CDR2 is YSLEER in the germline V gene. CDR3 length: 13 residues. CDR3 sequence: CASSQVYPNEQFF. For the CDR3, the DNA is TGCGCCAGCAGCCAAGTTTACCCCAATGAGCAGTTCTTC.

This clonotype came up many times. J is TRBJ1-5 and V is TRBV2; D may be TRBD1 (6 bases). CDR3 size: 15 residues. Trimming pared 7 bases from V and 4 bases from J, leaving 17 bases between. Germline V gene data show CDR1 as SNHLY and CDR2 as FYNNEI. The CDR3 sequence: CASNLGGASNQPQHF. CDR3 coding DNA: TGTGCCAGCAACTTAGGGGGGGCGAGTAATCAGCCCCAGCATTTT.

This clonotype was recorded at least ten times. This sequence joins TRBV25-1 and TRBJ1-1; D not certain. With 1 base removed from V and 1 base from J, the gap between germline ends came to 31 bases. The CDR3 has 22 residues. Germline assignment: CDR1 MGHDK and CDR2 SYGVNS. The CDR3, as DNA: TGTGCCAGCAGTGAATCCTCGCGCAAACTGACAACCCGTCTCGAGACGAACACTGAAGCTTTCTTT. It is translated as CASSESSRKLTTRLETNTEAFF. The full variable domain, with the rest looked up from reference TRBV25-1 and TRBJ1-1, is EADIYQTPRYLVIGTGKKITLECSQTMGHDKMYWYQQDPGMELHLIHYSYGVNSTEKGDLSSESTVSRIRTEHFPLTLESARPSHTSQYLCASSESSRKLTTRLETNTEAFFGQGTRLTVV.

This clonotype was detected a few times. A much bigger clone sits one base away, suggesting this may be a read error. The V and J genes are TRBV20-1 and TRBJ1-1; D not resolved. This CDR3 has 13 residues. The V gene's germline CDR1 is DFQATT and CDR2 SNEGSKA (reference sequence). V was shortened by 7 bases and J by 7 bases, with 19 bases between the two germline ends. As DNA, the CDR3 is TGCAGTGATAGTTCAGGTATAGGCTATGAAGCTTTCTTT. Its protein product is CSDSSGIGYEAFF.

In this sample, this clonotype turned up a few times. The chain joins TRBV7-8 to TRBJ1-4; D is uncertain. Trimming pared 3 bases from V and 3 bases from J, leaving 8 bases between. This CDR3 spans 14 amino acids. Germline lookup yields CDR1 SGHVS and CDR2 FQNEAQ. The CDR3 reads CASSLGWANEKLFF. As DNA, the CDR3 is TGTGCCAGCAGCTTGGGATGGGCTAATGAAAAACTGTTTTTT.

This clonotype was observed at least ten times. The chain joins TRBV2 to TRBJ1-5, with D uncertain. CDR1 is SNHLY and CDR2 is FYNNEI in the germline V gene. V gave up 6 bases and J gave up 3 bases, with 18 bases separating them. The CDR3 has 16 amino acids. CDR3 nucleotide sequence: TGTGCCAGCAGGTTTCGCCCGTGGCAGGACAATCAGCCCCAGCATTTT. This gives the protein CASRFRPWQDNQPQHF. Supplemented by reference TRBV2 and TRBJ1-5, the full variable domain reads EPEVTQTPSHQVTQMGQEVILRCVPISNHLYFYWYRQILGQKVEFLVSFYNNEISEKSEIFDDQFSVERPDGSNFTLKIRSTKLEDSAMYFCASRFRPWQDNQPQHFGDGTRLSIL.

This clonotype was seen a handful of times. A much larger clone differs from this one at a single base, so this may be a read error. The rearrangement links TRBV19 to TRBJ2-5, with TRBD2 identical over 8 bases. CDR1 LNHDA and CDR2 SQIVND come from the germline V gene (reference sequence). The CDR3 totals 12 residues. J lost 10 bases, V lost 10 bases, and 11 bases had no gene match. The CDR3 DNA follows: TGTGCCACCACAAACCGGGGGGGGAGCCAGTACTTC. Translating gives CATTNRGGSQYF.

Notes on this clonotype: A read error may be the cause here, since a much bigger clone is one base away. The chain couples TRBV20-1 to TRBJ2-4, with no clear D. Trimming pared 6 bases from V and 1 base from J, leaving 16 bases between. The germline V gene has CDR1 DFQATT and CDR2 SNEGSKA (reference sequence). This CDR3 comprises 15 residues. DNA for the CDR3: TGCAGTGCCGAAGACTTCTCCATGGCCAAAAACATTCAGTACTTC. Residues: CSAEDFSMAKNIQYF.

Ten or more counts support this clonotype. The V call is TRBV20-1, the J call TRBJ2-5, with D tentatively TRBD2 (7 bases). CDR1 and CDR2 (germline): DFQATT, SNEGSKA (reference sequence). There are 15 residues in the CDR3. V gave up 6 bases and J gave up 1 base, with 18 bases separating them. The CDR3 here is CSAQTGGGPQETQYF. Here the CDR3 DNA reads TGCAGTGCGCAAACTGGGGGGGGCCCCCAAGAGACCCAGTACTTC.

This clonotype occurred many times. The chain couples TRBV5-6 to TRBJ1-1; TRBD1 matches at 8 bases. This CDR3 is 14 amino acids long. Losses at the gene ends were 1 base for V and 4 bases for J; bases not matched to a gene: 3. The germline gives CDR1 SGHDT, CDR2 YYEEEE. CDR3 in DNA: TGTGCCAGCAGCTTGTTACAGGGGGGCACTGAAGCTTTCTTT. Protein sequence: CASSLLQGGTEAFF. Combining the CDR3 with reference TRBV5-6 and TRBJ1-1 gives the whole variable domain DAGVTQSPTHLIKTRGQQVTLRCSPKSGHDTVSWYQQALGQGPQFIFQYYEEEERQRGNFPDRFSGHQFPNYSSELNVNALLLGDSALYLCASSLLQGGTEAFFGQGTRLTVV.